This T cell receptor beta chain came from a study of T cell repertoires in cytomegalovirus infection. Study background: The public TCR beta signatures pointed to both CMV infection and matching HLA type.

Broader study findings: Dominant in the ex vivo response were TCR beta clonotypes restricted by HLA-C and specific for CMV. Accumulated public TCR beta family frequency recognized individuals carrying CMV together with the relevant HLA.

TCRdb called the reads again in MiXCR, with one record for every CDR3 protein. The table has about 230,000 distinct CDR3 sequences, 22% seen once. Concerning this clonotype: What it binds is unknown.

The specimen sequenced was CD8+ T cells from PBMCs. The clonotype was recovered from a human donor in good health (CMV status not recorded). Some clones in this sample may be carry-over from other donors' samples.

This chain's CDR3 is CSVGGDYTGELFF. In DNA form, the CDR3 reads TGCAGCGTTGGAGGGGACTACACCGGGGAGCTGTTTTTT. The chain combines TRBV29-1 with TRBJ2-2, with D maybe TRBD2 (6 bases). The V gene lost 4 bases and the J gene lost 3 bases, with 9 bases spanning the gap. The CDR3 extends over 13 amino acids. Germline CDR1 SQVTM, CDR2 ANQGSEA.